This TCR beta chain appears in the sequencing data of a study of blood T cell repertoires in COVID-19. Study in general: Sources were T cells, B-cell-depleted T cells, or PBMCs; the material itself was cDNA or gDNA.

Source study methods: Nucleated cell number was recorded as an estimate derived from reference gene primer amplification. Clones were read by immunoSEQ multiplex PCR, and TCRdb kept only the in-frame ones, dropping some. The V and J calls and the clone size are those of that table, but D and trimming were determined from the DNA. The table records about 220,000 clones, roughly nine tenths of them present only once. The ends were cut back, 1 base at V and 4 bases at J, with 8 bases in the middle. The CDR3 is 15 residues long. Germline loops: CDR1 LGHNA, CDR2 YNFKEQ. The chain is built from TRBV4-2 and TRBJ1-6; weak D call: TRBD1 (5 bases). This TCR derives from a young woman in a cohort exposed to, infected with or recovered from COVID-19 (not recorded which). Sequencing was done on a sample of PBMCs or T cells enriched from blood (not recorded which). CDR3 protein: CASSQGAGYNSPLHF. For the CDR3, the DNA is TGTGCCAGCAGCCAAGGAGCAGGGTATAATTCACCCCTCCACTTT.